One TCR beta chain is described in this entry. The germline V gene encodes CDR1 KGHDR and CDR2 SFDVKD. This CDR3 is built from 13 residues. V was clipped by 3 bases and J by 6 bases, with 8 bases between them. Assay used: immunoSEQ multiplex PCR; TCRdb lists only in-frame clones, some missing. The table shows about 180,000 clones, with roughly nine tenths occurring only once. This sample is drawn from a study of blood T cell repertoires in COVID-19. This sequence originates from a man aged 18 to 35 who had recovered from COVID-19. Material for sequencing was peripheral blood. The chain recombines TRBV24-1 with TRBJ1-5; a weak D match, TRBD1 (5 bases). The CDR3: CATSDTQGQPQHF. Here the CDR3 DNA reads TGTGCCACCAGTGATACCCAGGGTCAGCCCCAGCATTTT.